Following are 14 T cell receptor beta chains from one sample sequenced in a study of T cell responses to AZD1222 COVID-19 vaccine. Sequenced by immunoSEQ multiplex PCR; TCRdb stores in-frame clones only, minus some. Counted here are about 150,000 clones, around 85% occurring once; the ten biggest clones make up about 8%. This specimen was peripheral blood, taken on day 0 of AZD1222 vaccination. All receptors come from an adult in good health.

The sample holds a few counts of this clone. The chain has TRBV18 and TRBJ2-1; D may be TRBD2 (6 bases). The germline V gene has CDR1 KGHSH and CDR2 LQKENI. Trimming pared 5 bases from V and 3 bases from J, leaving 17 bases between. The CDR3 is made up of 16 amino acids. CDR3 in amino acids: CASSESGGPNYNEQFF. The CDR3 DNA follows: TGTGCCAGCTCAGAATCCGGGGGACCTAACTACAATGAGCAGTTCTTC.

The V gene is TRBV19, the J gene TRBJ2-3; possible D gene TRBD2, 5 bases. Trimming cost V 7 bases and J 3 bases, with 14 bases left between them. Germline-derived CDR1 and CDR2 are LNHDA and SQIVND (reference sequence). The CDR3 loop spans 14 amino acids. The CDR3 DNA sequence: TGTGCCAGTAAAGACTTTGGGGAGACAGATACGCAGTATTTT. Protein product: CASKDFGETDTQYF. The entire variable domain, with the rest obtained from reference TRBV19 and TRBJ2-3, is as follows: DGGITQSPKYLFRKEGQNVTLSCEQNLNHDAMYWYRQDPGQGLRLIYYSQIVNDFQKGDIAEGYSVSREKKESFPLTVTSAQKNPTAFYLCASKDFGETDTQYFGPGTRLTVL.

This chain joins TRBV7-2 and TRBJ2-1; 10 nucleotides align to TRBD2. This CDR3 contains 15 residues. The junction had 8 bases not matched to a gene; V was cut back by 5 bases and J by 7 bases. Germline-derived CDR1 and CDR2 are SGHTA and FQGNSA. Here the CDR3 reads CASSEAGLARNEQFF. CDR3 sequence (DNA): TGTGCCAGCAGCGAAGCGGGACTAGCGAGGAATGAGCAGTTCTTC.

The gene calls are TRBV24-1 and TRBJ2-7; tentatively, D is TRBD1 (5 bases). The CDR3 loop spans 13 amino acids. Germline CDR1 and CDR2: KGHDR and SFDVKD. Trimming pared 4 bases from V and 1 base from J, leaving 7 bases between. The CDR3 DNA follows: TGTGCCACCAGTGACGACAGTTCCTACGAGCAGTACTTC. Encoded protein: CATSDDSSYEQYF.

This sequence joins TRBV7-8 and TRBJ2-3; D is undetermined. The CDR3 runs 15 residues. Germline CDR1 and CDR2: SGHVS and FQNEAQ. The V end lost 2 bases, the J end lost 1 base, and 10 bases lay between the germline ends. This CDR3 reads CASSLTLMGTDTQYF. CDR3 sequence (DNA): TGTGCCAGCAGCTTAACCTTGATGGGCACAGATACGCAGTATTTT.

The V call is TRBV7-9, the J call TRBJ1-1; D is undetermined. V was shortened by 7 bases and J by 1 base, with 10 bases between the two germline ends. Germline assignment: CDR1 SEHNR and CDR2 FQNEAQ (reference sequence). The length of the CDR3 is 13 residues. CDR3: CASTVPGNTEAFF. CDR3 DNA sequence: TGTGCCAGCACCGTTCCGGGGAACACTGAAGCTTTCTTT. The variable domain in full, completed from reference TRBV7-9 and TRBJ1-1, reads DTGVSQNPRHKITKRGQNVTFRCDPISEHNRLYWYRQTLGQGPEFLTYFQNEAQLEKSRLLSDRFSAERPKGSFSTLEIQRTEQGDSAMYLCASTVPGNTEAFFGQGTRLTVV.

The V and J genes are TRBV7-9 and TRBJ2-7; D gene ambiguous. V was clipped by 5 bases and J by 7 bases, with 12 bases between them. The CDR3 runs to 12 residues. Looked up from germline, CDR1 is SEHNR and CDR2 is FQNEAQ (reference sequence). CDR3 loop: CASSSNPLEQYF. CDR3 DNA sequence: TGTGCCAGCAGCAGCAACCCCCTAGAGCAGTACTTC. The variable domain in full, with the rest retrieved from reference TRBV7-9 and TRBJ2-7, is DTGVSQNPRHKITKRGQNVTFRCDPISEHNRLYWYRQTLGQGPEFLTYFQNEAQLEKSRLLSDRFSAERPKGSFSTLEIQRTEQGDSAMYLCASSSNPLEQYFGPGTRLTVT.

This chain joins TRBV5-1 and TRBJ1-1; tentatively, D is TRBD1 (6 bases). V was clipped by 1 base and J by 4 bases, with 11 bases between them. The germline CDR1 and CDR2 sequences are SGHRS and YFSETQ. CDR3 size: 14 residues. The CDR3 reads CASSLQGSGTEAFF. CDR3 nucleotide sequence: TGCGCCAGCAGCTTGCAGGGGAGTGGCACTGAAGCTTTCTTT.

The J gene is TRBJ1-3, the V gene TRBV4-2; D possibly corresponds to TRBD1 (5 bases). The germline V and J ends were trimmed by 0 bases and 2 bases, with 14 bases remaining between them. The CDR3 is made up of 17 amino acids. Germline V gene lookup returns CDR1 LGHNA and CDR2 YNFKEQ. DNA for the CDR3: TGTGCCAGCAGCCAAGAGTTGGGGGAAGGGCCTGGAAACACCATATATTTT. Its protein is CASSQELGEGPGNTIYF.

This chain joins TRBV27 and TRBJ2-3; the D is unclear. V was pared by 2 bases and J by 2 bases, with 11 bases between. The CDR3 contains 15 residues. The V gene's germline CDR1 is MNHEY and CDR2 SMNVEV (reference sequence). The CDR3 region has the DNA TGTGCCAGCAGTTTAATGGACGGTCTCACAGATACGCAGTATTTT. This encodes CASSLMDGLTDTQYF.

The chain joins TRBV4-1 to TRBJ1-5; 9 bases line up with TRBD1. With 3 bases clipped from V and 2 bases from J, the junction kept 2 bases outside the gene matches. Germline V gene data show CDR1 as MGHRA and CDR2 as YSYEKL. The CDR3 covers 15 residues. The CDR3 bases are TGCGCCAGCAGCCAGGGACAGGGAGGCAATCAGCCCCAGCATTTT. It translates to CASSQGQGGNQPQHF.

The gene calls are TRBV3-1 (or the pseudogene TRBV3-2) and TRBJ1-4, with TRBD1 matching 7 bases. The V and J ends lost 0 bases and 4 bases, in that order; junction bases with no gene match: 5. This CDR3 is built from 16 residues. CDR1 is LGHDT, CDR2 YNNKEL, per germline (reference sequence). CDR3 in DNA: TGTGCCAGCAGCCAAGATCGGACAGGCCTTAATGAAAAACTGTTTTTT. Translating it yields CASSQDRTGLNEKLFF.

The chain uses TRBV5-4 and TRBJ1-4; TRBD1 agrees at 8 bases. The CDR3 is made up of 14 amino acids. Unmatched junction bases numbered 5, after V lost 4 bases and J lost 6 bases. Per germline, CDR1 SGHNT and CDR2 YYREEE (reference sequence). CDR3 residues: CASSQGQAYEKLFF. CDR3 DNA: TGTGCCAGCAGCCAGGGACAGGCTTATGAAAAACTGTTTTTT.

The rearrangement links TRBV18 to TRBJ2-5, with TRBD2 matching 8 bases. The CDR3 consists of 16 residues. J lost 4 bases, V lost 0 bases, and 7 bases had no gene match. The germline V gene encodes CDR1 KGHSH and CDR2 LQKENI. The CDR3 loop is CASSPPAAGAGETQYF. The CDR3 DNA follows: TGTGCCAGCTCACCACCAGCAGCGGGAGCGGGAGAGACCCAGTACTTC.